The sample holds many counts of the clone carrying this T cell receptor (beta chain). Its antigen is not known. The CDR3 spans 13 residues. Per the germline V gene, CDR1 is SNHLY and CDR2 is FYNNEI. V lost 6 bases and J lost 3, with 11 bases in between. The data stem from a study of regulatory T cells in long-lasting Graves disease. Study-wide background: Patients with persistent Graves' disease had over 5 years of antithyroid drugs and persistent TSH receptor antibodies.

Both iRepertoire HTBI primers and Arm-PCR of CDR3 regions were used to build the TCR beta libraries. TCRdb independently ran MiXCR on the multiplex PCR reads; one entry per CDR3 protein. The sample lists roughly 700,000 distinct CDR3 sequences; 25% to 35% were seen once. As for time point: persistent/refractory GD, antithyroid drugs over 5 years with positive TRAb. Construction of the TCR library relied on RNA isolated from PBMCs. Study-level results: There were preferences for TRBV28, TRBJ1-2 and TRBJ2-5 in persistent disease. Examination was confined to peripheral blood, excluding thyroid tissue.

V and J are TRBV2 and TRBJ2-5; D remains unclear. The receptor was derived from a female donor with Graves disease. The sequencing used peripheral blood mononuclear cells (PBMCs), collected when the disease was refractory, from a patient treated with antithyroid drugs. CDR3 sequence: CASRGTTKETQYF. In DNA form, the CDR3 reads TGTGCCAGCAGGGGTACTACCAAAGAGACCCAGTACTTC. The entire variable domain, with the rest obtained from reference TRBV2 and TRBJ2-5, is as follows: EPEVTQTPSHQVTQMGQEVILRCVPISNHLYFYWYRQILGQKVEFLVSFYNNEISEKSEIFDDQFSVERPDGSNFTLKIRSTKLEDSAMYFCASRGTTKETQYFGPGTRLLVL.